This passage covers 16 T cell receptor beta chains from one sample sequenced in a study of blood T cell repertoires in COVID-19. TCRdb's table, derived via immunoSEQ multiplex PCR, lists solely in-frame clones and lacks some. This table holds around 220,000 clones, 75% to 95% found once. What was sequenced was PBMCs or T cells enriched from blood (not recorded which). Receptor source: a young woman who had recovered from COVID-19.

This clone was detected once. This rearrangement joins TRBV5-4 to TRBJ2-3; 10 positions agree with TRBD2. In germline, CDR1 is SGHNT, CDR2 YYREEE (reference sequence). V trimming: 0 bases; J trimming: 2 bases; junction bases outside the gene matches: 6. The CDR3 totals 17 residues. The CDR3 nucleotides read TGTGCCAGCAGCTTGGGACTAACTAGCGGGAACACAGATACGCAGTATTTT. Translation: CASSLGLTSGNTDTQYF.

This chain links TRBV28 with TRBJ1-2, with 7 bases identical to TRBD1. With 10 bases clipped from V and 4 bases from J, the junction kept 3 bases outside the gene matches. Per the germline V gene, CDR1 is MDHEN and CDR2 is SYDVKM. This CDR3 region has 11 residues. The CDR3: CATGDSYGYTF. The CDR3 DNA is TGTGCCACCGGGGACAGCTATGGCTACACCTTC.

The rearrangement links TRBV5-5 to TRBJ1-3; D not resolved. This CDR3 comprises 16 residues. In germline, CDR1 is SGHKS, CDR2 YYEKEE (reference sequence). V was clipped by 5 bases and J by 1 base, with 16 bases between them. This CDR3 reads CASSFGLIGSGNTIYF. CDR3 sequence (DNA): TGTGCCAGCAGTTTTGGGCTCATAGGATCTGGAAACACCATATATTTT. The full variable domain, its missing parts supplied by reference TRBV5-5 and TRBJ1-3, is DAGVTQSPTHLIKTRGQQVTLRCSPISGHKSVSWYQQVLGQGPQFIFQYYEKEERGRGNFPDRFSARQFPNYSSELNVNALLLGDSALYLCASSFGLIGSGNTIYFGEGSWLTVV.

The chain employs TRBV6-5 and TRBJ2-3; maybe TRBD2 (6 bases). Germline CDR1 and CDR2: MNHEY and SVGAGI. V was cut by 4 bases and J by 1 base, with 12 bases left in between. The CDR3 extends over 15 amino acids. In DNA, the CDR3 is TGTGCCAGCAGTTTGGGGCTAGCGCGCACAGATACGCAGTATTTT. Its translation: CASSLGLARTDTQYF.

V gene TRBV18 combines with J gene TRBJ2-7; 9 bases line up with TRBD1. The CDR3 extends over 13 amino acids. Germline-derived CDR1 and CDR2 are KGHSH and LQKENI. J lost 11 bases, V lost 2 bases, and 7 bases had no gene match. DNA of the CDR3: TGTGCCAGCTCACCAGAGGGACAGGGTTTCGAGTACTTC. Its translation: CASSPEGQGFEYF.

The J gene is TRBJ2-7, the V gene TRBV6-1; D is perhaps TRBD1 (6 bases). CDR3 length equals 13 residues. V lost 7 bases and J 2 bases, leaving 12 bases between the germline ends. Germline assignment: CDR1 MNHNS and CDR2 SASEGT. CDR3 bases: TGTGCCAGCACCAGGGGAATGACCTACGAGCAGTACTTC. This translates into CASTRGMTYEQYF.

The rearrangement uses TRBV29-1 and TRBJ2-1, with TRBD2 matching over 13 bases. Looked up from germline, CDR1 is SQVTM and CDR2 is ANQGSEA. This CDR3 contains 13 residues. The V gene end was trimmed by 5 bases and the J gene end by 12 bases; junction bases not matched to a gene: 7. The CDR3 spells CSVKTGTSGVQFF. The DNA of the CDR3 is TGCAGCGTTAAGACCGGGACTAGCGGGGTGCAGTTCTTC.

The chain couples TRBV29-1 to TRBJ1-2, with 7 bases lining up with TRBD1. V lost 5 bases to trimming and J lost 1 base; unmatched junction nucleotides: 4. CDR3 length equals 13 residues. The germline CDR1 and CDR2 sequences are SQVTM and ANQGSEA. The CDR3 sequence: CSVTGANNYGYTF. The CDR3 DNA follows: TGCAGCGTTACAGGGGCCAATAACTATGGCTACACCTTC.

The chain is built from TRBV18 and TRBJ2-3; D not certain. The CDR3 extends over 12 amino acids. V lost 3 bases to trimming and J lost 1 base, with 2 bases between them. Germline assignment: CDR1 KGHSH and CDR2 LQKENI. DNA for the CDR3: TGTGCCAGCTCACCCGGCACAGATACGCAGTATTTT. Translating gives CASSPGTDTQYF.

The chain combines TRBV5-6 with TRBJ2-7; no firm D call. Germline assignment: CDR1 SGHDT and CDR2 YYEEEE. With 2 bases removed from V and 4 bases from J, the gap between germline ends came to 10 bases. The CDR3 has 13 amino acids. The CDR3 protein is CASSLSRLYEQYF. For the CDR3, the DNA is TGTGCCAGCAGCTTATCCAGACTGTACGAGCAGTACTTC.

The chain uses TRBV24-1 and TRBJ2-1, with D tentatively TRBD2 (5 bases). The CDR3 loop spans 16 amino acids. V was trimmed by 3 bases and J by 6 bases, leaving 17 bases between them. The germline V gene has CDR1 KGHDR and CDR2 SFDVKD. CDR3 amino acids: CATSDQTRVHGNEQFF. The CDR3 coding sequence is TGTGCCACCAGTGATCAAACTAGGGTGCACGGCAATGAGCAGTTCTTC.

This sequence joins TRBV25-1 and TRBJ1-1; D not certain. Germline CDR1 is MGHDK and CDR2 is SYGVNS. The ends were cut back, 4 bases at V and 3 bases at J, with 9 bases in the middle. CDR3 length: 13 residues. The CDR3 DNA reads as TGTGCCAGCAGTGCACAGAGTTACACTGAAGCTTTCTTT. This sequence encodes CASSAQSYTEAFF.

This CDR3 is CASSVRENYGYTF. CDR3 DNA: TGTGCCAGCAGCGTGAGAGAGAACTATGGCTACACCTTC. V is TRBV9 and J is TRBJ1-2; D is uncertain. V gave up 2 bases and J gave up 2 bases, with 7 bases separating them. CDR1 and CDR2 from the germline V gene are SGDLS and YYNGEE. The CDR3 is 13 residues long.

The CDR3 is CASSESGRDTQYF. The CDR3 DNA follows: TGTGCCAGCAGCGAAAGCGGAAGAGATACGCAGTATTTT. This chain connects TRBV9 to TRBJ2-3; perhaps TRBD2 as D (5 bases). The V gene lost 3 bases and the J gene lost 5 bases, with 10 bases spanning the gap. CDR1 is SGDLS and CDR2 is YYNGEE in the germline V gene. The CDR3 spans 13 residues.

The CDR3 nucleotides are TGTGCCAGCAGCCGGGAGGGGTGGTATGGCTACACCTTC. It yields the protein CASSREGWYGYTF. This chain uses TRBV11-2 with TRBJ1-2, with D possibly TRBD1 on 5 matching bases. This CDR3 contains 13 residues. CDR1 and CDR2 from the germline V gene are SGHAT and FQNNGV. Trimming shortened V by 5 bases and J by 5 bases, and 12 bases separated the two germline ends.

The chain joins TRBV7-3 to TRBJ1-1; TRBD1 matches at 9 bases. V shed 5 bases, J shed 1 base, and the junction held 11 bases outside the gene matches. CDR3 length equals 17 residues. In germline, CDR1 is SGHTA, CDR2 FQGTGA. CDR3 coding DNA: TGTGCCAGCAGCCCGTTACCTGGGACAGGGCGGAACACTGAAGCTTTCTTT. Its protein product is CASSPLPGTGRNTEAFF.